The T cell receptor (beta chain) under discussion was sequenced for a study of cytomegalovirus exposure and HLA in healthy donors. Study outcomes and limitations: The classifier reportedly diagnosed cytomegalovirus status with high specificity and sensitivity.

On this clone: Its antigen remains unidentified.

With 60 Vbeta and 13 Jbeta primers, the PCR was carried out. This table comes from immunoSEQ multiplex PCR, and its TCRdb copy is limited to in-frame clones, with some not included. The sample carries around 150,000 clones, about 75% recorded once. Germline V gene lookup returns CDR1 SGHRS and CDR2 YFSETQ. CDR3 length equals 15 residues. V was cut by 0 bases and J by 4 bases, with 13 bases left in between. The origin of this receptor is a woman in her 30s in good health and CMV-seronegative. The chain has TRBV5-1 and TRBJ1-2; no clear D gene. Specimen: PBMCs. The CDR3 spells CASSLGVVTLYGYTF. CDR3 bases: TGCGCCAGCAGCTTGGGGGTTGTGACACTCTATGGCTACACCTTC.